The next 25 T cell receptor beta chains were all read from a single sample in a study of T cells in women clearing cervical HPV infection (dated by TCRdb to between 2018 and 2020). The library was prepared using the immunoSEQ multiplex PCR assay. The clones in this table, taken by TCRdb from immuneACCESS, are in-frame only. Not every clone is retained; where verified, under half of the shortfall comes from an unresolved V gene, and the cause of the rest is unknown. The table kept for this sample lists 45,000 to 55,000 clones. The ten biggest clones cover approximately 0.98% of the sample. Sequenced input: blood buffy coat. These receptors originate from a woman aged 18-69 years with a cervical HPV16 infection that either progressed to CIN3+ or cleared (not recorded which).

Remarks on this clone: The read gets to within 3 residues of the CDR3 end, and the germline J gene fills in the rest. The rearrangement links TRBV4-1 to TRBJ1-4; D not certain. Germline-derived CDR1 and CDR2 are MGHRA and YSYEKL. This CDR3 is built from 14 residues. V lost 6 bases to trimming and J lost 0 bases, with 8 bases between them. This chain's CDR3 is CASSIRATNEKLFF. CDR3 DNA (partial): TGCGCCAGCAGTATTAGGGCAACTAATGAAAAA.

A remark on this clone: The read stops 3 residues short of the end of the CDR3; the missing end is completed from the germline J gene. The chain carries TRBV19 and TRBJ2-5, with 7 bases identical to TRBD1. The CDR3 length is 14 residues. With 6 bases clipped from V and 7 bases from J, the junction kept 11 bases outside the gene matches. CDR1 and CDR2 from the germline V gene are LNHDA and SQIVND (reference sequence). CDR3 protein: CASSTGERWGTQYF. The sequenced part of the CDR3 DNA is TGTGCCAGTAGCACAGGGGAGCGCTGGGGGACC.

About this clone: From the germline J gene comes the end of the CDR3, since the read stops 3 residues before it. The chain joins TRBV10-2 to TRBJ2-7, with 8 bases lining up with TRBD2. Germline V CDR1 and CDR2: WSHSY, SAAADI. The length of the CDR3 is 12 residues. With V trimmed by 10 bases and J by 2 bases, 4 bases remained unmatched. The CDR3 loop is CATSGGPYEQYF. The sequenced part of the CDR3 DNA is TGCGCCACCAGCGGGGGACCCTACGAG.

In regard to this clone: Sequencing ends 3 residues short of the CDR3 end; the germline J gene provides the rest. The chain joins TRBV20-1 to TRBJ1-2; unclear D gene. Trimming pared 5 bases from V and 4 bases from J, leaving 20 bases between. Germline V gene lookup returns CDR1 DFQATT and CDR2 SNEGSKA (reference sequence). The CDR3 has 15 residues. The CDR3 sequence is CSAVRGSTPSYGYTF. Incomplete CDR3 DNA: TGCAGTGCTGTTCGCGGCAGCACCCCGTCCTATGGC.

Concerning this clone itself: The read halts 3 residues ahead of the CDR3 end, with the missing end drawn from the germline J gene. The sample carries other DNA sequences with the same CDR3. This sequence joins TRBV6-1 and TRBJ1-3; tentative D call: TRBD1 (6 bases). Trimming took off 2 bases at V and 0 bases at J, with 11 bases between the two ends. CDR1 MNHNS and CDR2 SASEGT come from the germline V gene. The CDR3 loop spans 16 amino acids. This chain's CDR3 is CASSEPGAVSGNTIYF. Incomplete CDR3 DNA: TGTGCCAGCAGTGAACCAGGGGCTGTCTCTGGAAACACC.

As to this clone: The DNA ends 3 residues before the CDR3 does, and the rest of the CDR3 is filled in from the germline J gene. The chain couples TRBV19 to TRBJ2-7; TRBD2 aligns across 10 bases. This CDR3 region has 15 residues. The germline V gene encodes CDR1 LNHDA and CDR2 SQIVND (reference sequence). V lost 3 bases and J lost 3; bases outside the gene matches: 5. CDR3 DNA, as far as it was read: TGTGCCAGTAGTATCTCGAGACTAGCGGGCTACGAG. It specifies CASSISRLAGYE. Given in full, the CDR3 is CASSISRLAGYEQYF.

CDR3: CANPGAMNTEAFF. CDR3 DNA (partial): TGCGCCAACCCTGGGGCTATGAACACTGAA. The genes are TRBV10-1 and TRBJ1-1; possibly TRBD1 for D (5 bases). The read ends 3 residues early relative to the CDR3; the germline J gene fills the gap. The V gene's germline CDR1 is WNHNN and CDR2 SYGVQD (reference sequence). This CDR3 comprises 13 residues. Trimming stripped 10 bases from V and 0 bases from J, with 12 bases between.

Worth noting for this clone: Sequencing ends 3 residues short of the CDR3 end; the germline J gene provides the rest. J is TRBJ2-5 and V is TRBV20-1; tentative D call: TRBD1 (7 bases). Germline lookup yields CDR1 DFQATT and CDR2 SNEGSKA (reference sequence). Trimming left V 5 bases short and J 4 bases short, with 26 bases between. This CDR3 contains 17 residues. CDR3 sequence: CSAYGDSEGGWRETQYF. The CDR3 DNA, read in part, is TGCAGTGCTTACGGGGACAGCGAGGGGGGTTGGCGAGAGACC.

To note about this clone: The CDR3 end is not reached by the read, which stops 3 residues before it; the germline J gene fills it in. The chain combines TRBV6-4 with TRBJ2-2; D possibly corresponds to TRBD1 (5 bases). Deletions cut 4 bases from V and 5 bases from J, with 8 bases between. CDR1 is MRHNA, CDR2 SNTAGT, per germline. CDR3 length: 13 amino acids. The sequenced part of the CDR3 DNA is TGTGCCAGCAGTGGCAGGGATACCGGGGAG. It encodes CASSGRDTGE. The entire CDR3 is CASSGRDTGELFF.

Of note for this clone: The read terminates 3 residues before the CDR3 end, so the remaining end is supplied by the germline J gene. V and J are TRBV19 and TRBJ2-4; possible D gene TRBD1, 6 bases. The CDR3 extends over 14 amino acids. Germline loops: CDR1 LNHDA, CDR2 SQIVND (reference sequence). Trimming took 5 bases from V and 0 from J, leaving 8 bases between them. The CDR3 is CASSVTGAKNIQYF. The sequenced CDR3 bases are TGTGCCAGTAGTGTGACAGGAGCCAAAAACATT.

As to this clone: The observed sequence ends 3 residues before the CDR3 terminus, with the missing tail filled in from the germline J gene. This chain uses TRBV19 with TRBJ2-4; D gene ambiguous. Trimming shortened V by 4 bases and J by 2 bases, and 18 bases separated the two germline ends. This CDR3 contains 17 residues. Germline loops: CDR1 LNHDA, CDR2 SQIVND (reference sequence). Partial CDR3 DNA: TGTGCCAGTAGTAGGAAACTGCAGCTGACAACCAAAAACATT. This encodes CASSRKLQLTTKNI. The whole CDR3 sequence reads CASSRKLQLTTKNIQYF.

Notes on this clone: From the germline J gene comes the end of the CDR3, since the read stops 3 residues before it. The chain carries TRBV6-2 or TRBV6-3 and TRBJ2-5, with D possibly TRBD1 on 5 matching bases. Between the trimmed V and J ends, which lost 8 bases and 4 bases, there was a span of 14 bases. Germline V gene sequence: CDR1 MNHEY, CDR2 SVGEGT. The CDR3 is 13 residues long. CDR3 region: CASSLGRVETQYF. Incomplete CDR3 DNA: TGTGCCAGCTCCCTTGGCAGGGTAGAGACC.

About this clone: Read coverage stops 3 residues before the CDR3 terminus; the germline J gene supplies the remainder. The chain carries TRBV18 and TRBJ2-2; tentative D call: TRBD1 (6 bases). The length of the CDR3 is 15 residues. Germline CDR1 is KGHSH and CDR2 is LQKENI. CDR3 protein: CASSPEQGQNSPLFF. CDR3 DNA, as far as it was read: TGTGCCAGCTCACCAGAACAGGGTCAGAATTCACCG.

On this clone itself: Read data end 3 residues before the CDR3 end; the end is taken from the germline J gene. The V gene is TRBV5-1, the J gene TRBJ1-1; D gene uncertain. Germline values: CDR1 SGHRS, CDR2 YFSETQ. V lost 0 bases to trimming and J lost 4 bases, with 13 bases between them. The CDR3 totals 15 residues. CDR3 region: CASSLAGEVSTEAFF. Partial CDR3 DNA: TGCGCCAGCAGCTTGGCCGGGGAGGTGAGCACTGAA.

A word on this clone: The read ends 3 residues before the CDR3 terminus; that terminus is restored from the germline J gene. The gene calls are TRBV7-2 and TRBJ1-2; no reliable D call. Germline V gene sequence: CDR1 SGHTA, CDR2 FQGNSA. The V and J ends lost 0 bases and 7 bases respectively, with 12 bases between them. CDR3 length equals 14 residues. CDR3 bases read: TGTGCCAGCAGCTTAGCGCCGTCGTTTAGTGGC. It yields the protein CASSLAPSFSG. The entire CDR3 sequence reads CASSLAPSFSGYTF.

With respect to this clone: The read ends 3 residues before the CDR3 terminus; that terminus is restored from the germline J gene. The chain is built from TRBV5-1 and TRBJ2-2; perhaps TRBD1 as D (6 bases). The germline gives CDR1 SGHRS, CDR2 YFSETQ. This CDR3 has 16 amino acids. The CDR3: CASSLDRVDGANVLFF. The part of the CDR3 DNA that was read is TGCGCCAGCAGCTTGGACAGGGTTGATGGGGCCAACGTG. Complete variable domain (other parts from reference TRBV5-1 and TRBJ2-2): KAGVTQTPRYLIKTRGQQVTLSCSPISGHRSVSWYQQTPGQGLQFLFEYFSETQRNKGNFPGRFSGRQFSNSRSEMNVSTLELGDSALYLCASSLDRVDGANVLFFGEGSRLTVL.

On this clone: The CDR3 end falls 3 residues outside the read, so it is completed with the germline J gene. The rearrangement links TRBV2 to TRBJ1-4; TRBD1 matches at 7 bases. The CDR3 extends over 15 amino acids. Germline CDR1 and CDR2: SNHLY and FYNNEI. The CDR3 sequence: CASRETGNYNSPLFF. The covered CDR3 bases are TGTGCCAGCAGAGAGACAGGGAACTATAATTCACCA.

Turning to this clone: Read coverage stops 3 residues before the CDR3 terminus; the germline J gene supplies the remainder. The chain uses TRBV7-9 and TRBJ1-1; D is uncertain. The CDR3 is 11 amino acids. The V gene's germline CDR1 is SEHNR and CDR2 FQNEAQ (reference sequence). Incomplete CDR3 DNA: TGTGCCAGCAGCTTAGTGGAGGGA. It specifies CASSLVEG. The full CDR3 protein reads CASSLVEGAFF.

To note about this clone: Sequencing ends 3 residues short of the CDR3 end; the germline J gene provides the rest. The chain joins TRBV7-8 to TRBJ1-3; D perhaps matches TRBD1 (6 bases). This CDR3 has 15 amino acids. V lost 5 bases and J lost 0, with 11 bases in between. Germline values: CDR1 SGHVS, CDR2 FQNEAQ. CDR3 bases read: TGTGCCAGCAGCCCGGGGACACTCTCTGGAAACACC. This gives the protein CASSPGTLSGNT. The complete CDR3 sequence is CASSPGTLSGNTIYF.

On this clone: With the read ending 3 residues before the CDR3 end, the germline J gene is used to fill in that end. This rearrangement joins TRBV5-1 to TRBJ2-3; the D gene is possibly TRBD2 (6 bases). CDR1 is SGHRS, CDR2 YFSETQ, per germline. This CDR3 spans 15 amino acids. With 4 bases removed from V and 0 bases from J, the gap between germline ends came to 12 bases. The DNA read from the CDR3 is TGCGCCAGCAGCGGGGACTGGGGAAGCACAGATACG. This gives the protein CASSGDWGSTDT. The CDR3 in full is CASSGDWGSTDTQYF.

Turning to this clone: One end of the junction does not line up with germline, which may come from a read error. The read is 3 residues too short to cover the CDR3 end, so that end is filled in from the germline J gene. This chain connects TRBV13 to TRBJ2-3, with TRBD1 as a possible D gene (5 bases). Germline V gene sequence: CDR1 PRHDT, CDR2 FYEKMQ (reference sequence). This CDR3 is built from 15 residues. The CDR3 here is CASSLGQGPPETQYF. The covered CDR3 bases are TGTGCCAGCAGCTTAGGGCAGGGCCCCCCAGAGACG.

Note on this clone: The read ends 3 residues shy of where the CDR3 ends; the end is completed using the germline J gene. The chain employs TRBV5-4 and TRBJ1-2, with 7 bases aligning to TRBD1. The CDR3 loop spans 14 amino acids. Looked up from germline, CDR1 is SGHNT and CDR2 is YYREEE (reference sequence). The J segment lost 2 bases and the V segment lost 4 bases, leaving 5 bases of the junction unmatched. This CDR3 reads CASSIPQGNYGYTF. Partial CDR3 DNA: TGTGCCAGCAGCATTCCACAGGGGAACTATGGC.

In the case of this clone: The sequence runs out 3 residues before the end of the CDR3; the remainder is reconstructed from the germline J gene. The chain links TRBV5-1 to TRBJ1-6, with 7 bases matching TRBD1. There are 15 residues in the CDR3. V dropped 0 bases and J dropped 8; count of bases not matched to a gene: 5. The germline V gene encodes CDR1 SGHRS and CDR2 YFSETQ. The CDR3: CASSLVGGRDSPLHF. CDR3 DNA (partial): TGCGCCAGCAGCTTGGTAGGGGGCCGTGATTCACCC.

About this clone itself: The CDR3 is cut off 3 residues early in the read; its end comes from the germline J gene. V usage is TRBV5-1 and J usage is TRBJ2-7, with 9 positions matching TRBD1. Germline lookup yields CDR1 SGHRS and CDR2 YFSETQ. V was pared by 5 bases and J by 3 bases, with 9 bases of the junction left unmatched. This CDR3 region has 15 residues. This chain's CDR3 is CASSLEQGALYEQYF. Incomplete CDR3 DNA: TGCGCCAGCAGTCTTGAACAGGGGGCCCTCTACGAG.

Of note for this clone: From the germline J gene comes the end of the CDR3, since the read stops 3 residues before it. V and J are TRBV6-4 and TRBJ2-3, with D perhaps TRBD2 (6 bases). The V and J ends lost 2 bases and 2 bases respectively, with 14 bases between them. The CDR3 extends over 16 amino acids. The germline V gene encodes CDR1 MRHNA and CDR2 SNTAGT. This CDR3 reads CASSDGNGGVTDTQYF. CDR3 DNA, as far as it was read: TGTGCCAGCAGTGACGGAAACGGCGGGGTCACAGATACG.